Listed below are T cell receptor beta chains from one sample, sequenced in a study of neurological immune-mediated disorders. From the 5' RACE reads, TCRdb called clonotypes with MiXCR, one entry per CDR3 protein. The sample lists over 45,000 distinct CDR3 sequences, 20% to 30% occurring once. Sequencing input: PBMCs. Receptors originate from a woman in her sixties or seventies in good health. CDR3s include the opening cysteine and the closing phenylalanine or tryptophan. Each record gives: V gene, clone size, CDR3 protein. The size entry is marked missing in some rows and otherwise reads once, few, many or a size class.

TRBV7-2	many	CASRLFGGTTDTQYF
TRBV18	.	CASSPPAGTDTQYF
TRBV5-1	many	CASSLGTGNTGELFF
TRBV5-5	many	CASSLVVGTRTTGMHNEQFF
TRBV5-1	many	CASRDGLAGTYEQYF
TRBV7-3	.	CASSLSGGTDYSGNTIYF
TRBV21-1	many	CASSPRGGYSSYEQYF
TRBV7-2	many	CASSTRGFGTEAFF
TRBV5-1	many	CASSFAGADNSPLHF
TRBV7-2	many	CASSKTSWETQYF